Listed here are 11 T cell receptor beta chains from one sample, sequenced in a study of T cells after yellow fever vaccination. TCRdb reprocessed the 5' RACE reads via MiXCR and lists one record per CDR3 protein. This table has 96,000 or so distinct CDR3 sequences, roughly 10% appearing once. The sample in question was CD8+ T cells not binding an NS4B(214-222) dextramer, sorted from PBMCs, obtained roughly 15 days after the first yellow fever vaccination. The receptors shown here come from a young man who received the YFV17D yellow fever vaccine.

V usage is TRBV4-1 and J usage is TRBJ2-7; possible D gene TRBD1, 6 bases. Germline V gives CDR1 MGHRA, CDR2 YSYEKL. V was cut by 0 bases and J by 0 bases, with 12 bases left in between. The CDR3 runs 16 residues. CDR3 loop: CASSQDDRSPSYEQYV. The CDR3 DNA sequence: TGCGCCAGCAGCCAAGATGACAGGTCCCCCTCCTACGAGCAGTACGTC.

In its sample, this clonotype was seen once. The rearrangement uses TRBV20-1 and TRBJ2-2, with D tentatively TRBD1 (6 bases). Germline V gene sequence: CDR1 DFQATT, CDR2 SNEGSKA (reference sequence). Trimming took 2 bases from V and 4 from J, leaving 8 bases between them. This CDR3 is built from 13 residues. This CDR3 reads CSARQGSTGELFF. CDR3 sequence (DNA): TGCAGTGCTAGACAGGGGAGCACCGGGGAGCTGTTTTTT.

This clonotype has a count of ten or more. V usage is TRBV5-1 and J usage is TRBJ2-7, with 9 positions matching TRBD1. CDR1 and CDR2 from the germline V gene are SGHRS and YFSETQ. The CDR3 has 13 amino acids. After removal of 6 bases from V and 3 bases from J, the junction contained 4 bases not matched to a gene. The CDR3 protein is CASMGTGYYEQYF. Written as DNA, the CDR3 is TGCGCCAGCATGGGGACAGGGTACTACGAGCAGTACTTC. Complete variable domain (other parts from reference TRBV5-1 and TRBJ2-7): KAGVTQTPRYLIKTRGQQVTLSCSPISGHRSVSWYQQTPGQGLQFLFEYFSETQRNKGNFPGRFSGRQFSNSRSEMNVSTLELGDSALYLCASMGTGYYEQYFGPGTRLTVT.

This clonotype was counted a few times. V gene TRBV20-1 combines with J gene TRBJ2-7; 8 nucleotides align to TRBD1. Germline V gene lookup returns CDR1 DFQATT and CDR2 SNEGSKA (reference sequence). The ends lost 7 bases at V and 3 bases at J; junction bases unmatched: 8. The CDR3 has 13 residues. The CDR3 nucleotides read TGCAGTGTCGAGTCAGGGGGCGGCTACGAGCAGTACTTC. It yields the protein CSVESGGGYEQYF.

The chain is built from TRBV28 and TRBJ2-3; D may be TRBD1 (6 bases). The V gene lost 7 bases and the J gene lost 6 bases, with 11 bases spanning the gap. Germline values: CDR1 MDHEN, CDR2 SYDVKM. The CDR3 loop spans 12 amino acids. CDR3 sequence (DNA): TGTGCCAGCATTCCAGGGGTGGATACGCAGTATTTT. It yields the protein CASIPGVDTQYF.

This clonotype was detected a few times. CDR3 protein: CASSYGDSSYEQYF. CDR3 in DNA: TGTGCCAGCAGTTATGGCGACAGTTCCTACGAGCAGTACTTC. The rearrangement links TRBV27 to TRBJ2-7; tentatively, D is TRBD1 (5 bases). Germline V gene sequence: CDR1 MNHEY, CDR2 SMNVEV (reference sequence). This CDR3 has 14 residues. V lost 4 bases and J lost 1, with 11 bases in between.

V usage is TRBV15 and J usage is TRBJ2-2, with D unresolved. The V gene lost 3 bases and the J gene lost 2 bases, with 13 bases spanning the gap. Germline V gene sequence: CDR1 LNHNV, CDR2 YYDKDF (reference sequence). The CDR3 is 16 residues long. CDR3 bases: TGTGCCACCAGCAGGGGGTTGAAAGTTAACACCGGGGAGCTGTTTTTT. Its protein is CATSRGLKVNTGELFF.

This chain uses TRBV5-1 with TRBJ1-1; 8 bases match TRBD1. The V and J ends lost 4 bases and 1 base, in that order; junction bases with no gene match: 9. Germline V lookup: CDR1 SGHRS, CDR2 YFSETQ. The CDR3 sequence is 16 residues long. CDR3 amino acids: CASSHGTGEWNTEAFF. The CDR3 bases are TGCGCCAGCAGCCACGGGACAGGCGAGTGGAACACTGAAGCTTTCTTT.

This clonotype occurred a few times. The chain is built from TRBV6-4 and TRBJ2-7; no firm D call. The germline CDR1 and CDR2 sequences are MRHNA and SNTAGT. The V end lost 2 bases, the J end lost 0 bases, and 5 bases lay between the germline ends. There are 13 residues in the CDR3. The CDR3 sequence is CASSDGISYEQYF. The CDR3 bases are TGTGCCAGCAGTGACGGAATCTCCTACGAGCAGTACTTC.

This clonotype was found many times. The rearrangement uses TRBV4-1 and TRBJ2-7; no reliable D call. The CDR3 loop spans 13 amino acids. Germline V gene data show CDR1 as MGHRA and CDR2 as YSYEKL. V was trimmed by 0 bases and J by 5 bases, leaving 8 bases between them. The CDR3 loop is CASSQDLANEQYF. In DNA form, the CDR3 reads TGCGCCAGCAGCCAAGACTTAGCCAACGAGCAGTACTTC.

This clonotype was counted a few times. This chain links TRBV15 with TRBJ1-2; weak D call: TRBD1 (5 bases). Germline V CDR1 and CDR2: LNHNV, YYDKDF (reference sequence). V was clipped by 3 bases and J by 7 bases, with 15 bases between them. This CDR3 contains 14 residues. The CDR3 region is CATSSSGAGFGYTF. DNA for the CDR3: TGTGCCACCAGCAGCTCTGGGGCAGGGTTTGGCTACACCTTC.